This TCR beta chain was identified during a study of shared clonotypes between healthy human individuals. Regarding the study as a whole: Naive CD4 clonotypes were shared across a handful of donors at roughly 5.3%.

As concerns this clone: The antigen is unknown.

V dropped 1 base and J dropped 4 bases, with 11 bases sitting between them. The germline V gene encodes CDR1 SEHNR and CDR2 FQNEAQ (reference sequence). The CDR3 runs 14 residues. Sequencing used immunoSEQ multiplex PCR; TCRdb keeps in-frame clones, though not all of them. This sample carries over 300,000 clones, about nine tenths of them seen once, and the ten largest clones take roughly 15%. The V and J genes are TRBV7-9 and TRBJ2-7; perhaps TRBD1 as D (5 bases). This receptor was obtained from a man aged 18 to 29 in good health. The sample was memory CD8+ T cells sorted from blood. Documented subset: CD45RO+ cells pooled with CCR7-negative TemRA cells. Here the CDR3 reads CASSLGRTPYEQYF. The DNA for the CDR3 is TGTGCCAGCAGCTTAGGTAGGACACCTTACGAGCAGTACTTC.